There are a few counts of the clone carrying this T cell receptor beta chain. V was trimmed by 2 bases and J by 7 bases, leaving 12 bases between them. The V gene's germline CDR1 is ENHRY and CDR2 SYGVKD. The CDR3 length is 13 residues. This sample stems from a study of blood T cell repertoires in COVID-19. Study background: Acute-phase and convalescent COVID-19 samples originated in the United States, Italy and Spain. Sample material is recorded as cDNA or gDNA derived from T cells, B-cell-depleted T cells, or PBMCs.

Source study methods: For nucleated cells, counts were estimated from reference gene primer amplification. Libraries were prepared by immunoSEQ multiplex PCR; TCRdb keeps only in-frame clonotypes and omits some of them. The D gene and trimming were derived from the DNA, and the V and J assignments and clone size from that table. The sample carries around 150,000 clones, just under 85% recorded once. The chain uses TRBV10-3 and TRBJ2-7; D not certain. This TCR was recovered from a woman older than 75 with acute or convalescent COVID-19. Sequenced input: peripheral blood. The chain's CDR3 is CAISEVLVGEQYF. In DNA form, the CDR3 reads TGTGCCATCAGTGAGGTTCTAGTCGGAGAGCAGTACTTC.